This T cell receptor beta chain is from a study of post-analysis software for immune sequencing data. At the level of the study: In terms of disease course, relapsing-remitting, secondary progressive and progressive-relapsing multiple sclerosis were included.

About this clonotype: Its antigen is as yet unknown.

Overall study results and limits: TRBV segments more frequent in patients than in controls numbered a few and included TRBV5-6, TRBV5-1 and TRBV20-1. F measure clustering grouped samples strongly by preparation batch.

Prepared TCR beta cDNA libraries contained unique molecular identifiers. Each CDR3 protein gets one entry after TCRdb re-called the PCR reads with MiXCR. The profile shows roughly 800,000 distinct CDR3 sequences, around 42% of them singletons. The CDR3 has 13 residues. The germline V gene has CDR1 SGHKS and CDR2 YYEKEE (reference sequence). V gave up 2 bases and J gave up 5 bases, with 11 bases separating them. Material for sequencing was blood. The sequence was obtained from a girl aged 10 to 17 with multiple sclerosis. The chain recombines TRBV5-5 with TRBJ2-7; D possibly uses TRBD1 or TRBD2 (5 bases each). CDR3 loop: CASSFGATHEQYF. CDR3 DNA sequence: TGTGCCAGCAGCTTCGGGGCAACCCACGAGCAGTACTTC.